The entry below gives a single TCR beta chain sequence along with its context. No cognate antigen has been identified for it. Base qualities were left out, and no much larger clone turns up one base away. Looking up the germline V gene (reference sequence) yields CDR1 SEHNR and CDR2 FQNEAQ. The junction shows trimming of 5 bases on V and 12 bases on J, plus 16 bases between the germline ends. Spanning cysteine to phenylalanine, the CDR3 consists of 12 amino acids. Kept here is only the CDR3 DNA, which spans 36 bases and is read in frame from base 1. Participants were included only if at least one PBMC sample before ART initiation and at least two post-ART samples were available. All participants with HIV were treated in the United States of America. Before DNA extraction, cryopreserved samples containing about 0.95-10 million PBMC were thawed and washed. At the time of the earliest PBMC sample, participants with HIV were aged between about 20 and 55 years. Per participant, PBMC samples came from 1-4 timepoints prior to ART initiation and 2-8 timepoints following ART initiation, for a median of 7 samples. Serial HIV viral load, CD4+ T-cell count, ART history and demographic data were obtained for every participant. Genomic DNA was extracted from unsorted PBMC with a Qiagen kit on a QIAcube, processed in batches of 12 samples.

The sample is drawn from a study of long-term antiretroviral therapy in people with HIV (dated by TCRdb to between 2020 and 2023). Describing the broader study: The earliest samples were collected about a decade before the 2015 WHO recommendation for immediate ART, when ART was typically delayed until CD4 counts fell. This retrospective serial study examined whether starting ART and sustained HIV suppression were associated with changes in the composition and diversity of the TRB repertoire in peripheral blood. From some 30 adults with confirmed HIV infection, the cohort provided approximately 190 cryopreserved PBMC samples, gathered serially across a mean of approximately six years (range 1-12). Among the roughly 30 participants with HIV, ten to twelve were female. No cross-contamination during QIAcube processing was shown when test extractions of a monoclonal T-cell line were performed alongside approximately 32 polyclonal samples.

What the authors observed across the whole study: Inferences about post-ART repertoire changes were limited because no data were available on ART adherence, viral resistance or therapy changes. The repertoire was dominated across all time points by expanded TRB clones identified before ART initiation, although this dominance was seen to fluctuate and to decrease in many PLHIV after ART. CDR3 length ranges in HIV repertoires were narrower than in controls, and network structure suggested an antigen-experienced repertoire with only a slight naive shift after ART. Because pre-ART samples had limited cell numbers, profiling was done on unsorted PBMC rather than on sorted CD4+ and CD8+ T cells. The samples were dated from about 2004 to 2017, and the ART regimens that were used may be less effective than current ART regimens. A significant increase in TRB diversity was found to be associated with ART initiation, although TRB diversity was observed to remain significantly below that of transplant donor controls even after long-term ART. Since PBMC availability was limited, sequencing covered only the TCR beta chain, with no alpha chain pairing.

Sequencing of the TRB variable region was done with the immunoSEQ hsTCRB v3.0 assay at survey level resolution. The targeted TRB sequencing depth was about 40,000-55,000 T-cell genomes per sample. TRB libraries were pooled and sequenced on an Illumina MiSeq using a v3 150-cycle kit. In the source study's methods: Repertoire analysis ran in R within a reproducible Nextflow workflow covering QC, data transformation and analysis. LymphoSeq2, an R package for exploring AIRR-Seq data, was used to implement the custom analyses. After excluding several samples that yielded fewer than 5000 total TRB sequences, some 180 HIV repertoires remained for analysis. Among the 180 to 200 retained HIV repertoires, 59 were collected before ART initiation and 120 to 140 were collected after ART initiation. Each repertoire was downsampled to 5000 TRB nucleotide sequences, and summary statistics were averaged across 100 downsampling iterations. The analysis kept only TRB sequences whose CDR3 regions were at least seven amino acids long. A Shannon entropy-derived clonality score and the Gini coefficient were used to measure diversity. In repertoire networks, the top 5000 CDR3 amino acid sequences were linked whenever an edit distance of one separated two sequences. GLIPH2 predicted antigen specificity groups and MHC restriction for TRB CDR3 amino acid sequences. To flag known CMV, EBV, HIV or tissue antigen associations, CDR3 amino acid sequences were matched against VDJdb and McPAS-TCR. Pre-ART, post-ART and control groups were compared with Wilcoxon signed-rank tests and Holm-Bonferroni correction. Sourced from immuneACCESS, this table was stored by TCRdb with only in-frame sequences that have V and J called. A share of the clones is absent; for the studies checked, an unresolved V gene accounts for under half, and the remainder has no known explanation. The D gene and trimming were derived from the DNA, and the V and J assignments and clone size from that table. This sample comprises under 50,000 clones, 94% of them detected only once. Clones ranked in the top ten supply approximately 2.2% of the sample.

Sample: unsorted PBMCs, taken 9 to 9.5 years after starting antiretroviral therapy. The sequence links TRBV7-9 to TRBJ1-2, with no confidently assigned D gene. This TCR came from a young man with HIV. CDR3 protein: CASSPSPGRDTF. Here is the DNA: TGTGCCAGCAGCCCGAGCCCTGGTCGGGACACCTTC.